A selection of T cell receptor beta chains follows, all from one sample in a study of vaccination effects on CD4 cells after COVID-19. This table comes from immunoSEQ multiplex PCR, and its TCRdb copy is limited to in-frame clones, with some not included. The data contain 40,000 to 50,000 clones, roughly 72% of them singletons. Antigens of these TCRs are unknown. This specimen was CD4+ T cells from PBMCs cultured without peptide, taken after COVID-19 vaccination. The source is a human donor who received a COVID-19 vaccine. Both conserved end residues are part of each CDR3. The D gene is left open where the match is weak. Size is omitted from some rows. Given values are once, few, many or a class for expanded clones.

TRBV3-1/TRBV3-2	TRBD2	-	TRBJ2-3	TGTGCCAGCAGCCGCCTGAATCTCGGGGGGTCAGATACGCAGTATTTT	CASSRLNLGGSDTQYF
TRBV5-4	-	-	TRBJ2-3	TGTGCCAGCAGCCAGCCCCGGGGAACAGATACGCAGTATTTT	CASSQPRGTDTQYF
TRBV10-3	-	-	TRBJ1-1	TGTGCCATCAGTGAGTCAAGCTCTTTTCGCGAAGGACAGAGACATTCGAACACTGAAGCTTTCTTT	CAISESSSFREGQRHSNTEAFF
TRBV21-1	-	-	TRBJ1-1	TGTGCCAGCCCGCGGACAGGGGCCAACACTGAAGCTTTCTTT	CASPRTGANTEAFF
TRBV30	-	-	TRBJ2-7	TGTGCCTGGAGTGTAGCTGGTCTGGGGCAGTACTTC	CAWSVAGLGQYF
TRBV5-1	-	once	TRBJ1-1	TGCGCCAGCAGCTTGCAGGGGATGGACACTGAAGCTTTCTTT	CASSLQGMDTEAFF
TRBV7-9	-	-	TRBJ1-2	TGTGCCAGCAGCCCGCCCCGCACGATGGACTATGGCTACACCTTC	CASSPPRTMDYGYTF
TRBV29-1	-	-	TRBJ2-5	TGCAGCGTCCTTAGGGTCCTGGGGGAGACCCAGTACTTC	CSVLRVLGETQYF
TRBV6-4	TRBD2	-	TRBJ2-3	TGTGCCAGCAGCTTGGGGACTAGAAGTGATACGCAGTATTTT	CASSLGTRSDTQYF
TRBV5-1	-	-	TRBJ2-2	TGCGCCAGCAGCGCGGACCCAAAAATAACCGGGGAGCTGTTTTTT	CASSADPKITGELFF
TRBV5-6	TRBD2	-	TRBJ2-7	TGTGCCAGCAGCGGCACCGGGACTAGCGGGGGGATCACCTACGAGCAGTACTTC	CASSGTGTSGGITYEQYF
TRBV21-1	-	few	TRBJ2-7	TGTGCCAGCAGCAAAGTCGCTAGCGGGGGGGCCTACGAGCAGTACTTC	CASSKVASGGAYEQYF
TRBV3-1/TRBV3-2	-	-	TRBJ2-6	TGTGCCAGCAGCCAAGGCTCAGTCTCTGGGGCCAACGTCCTGACTTTC	CASSQGSVSGANVLTF
TRBV9	-	-	TRBJ1-3	TGTGCCAGCAGCGCCCGGGGCACGTCTGGAAACACCATATATTTT	CASSARGTSGNTIYF
TRBV7-9	-	-	TRBJ1-2	TGTGCCAGCAGCTTAGAACAACGTGGCTACACCTTC	CASSLEQRGYTF
TRBV4-1	TRBD2	-	TRBJ2-1	TGCGCCAGCAGCCAAGAGTCGGCTCGGACTAGCTCCAACAATGAGCAGTTCTTC	CASSQESARTSSNNEQFF
TRBV5-5	TRBD2	-	TRBJ2-5	TGTGCCAGCAGCTTTAGTCTAGCGGGGGCTCAAGAGACCCAGTACTTC	CASSFSLAGAQETQYF
TRBV7-8	-	-	TRBJ1-4	TGTGCCAGCAGCTTAACGGTGTCACCTAATGAAAAACTGTTTTTT	CASSLTVSPNEKLFF
TRBV6-5	TRBD1	-	TRBJ1-1	TGTGCCAGCGGACCTGTGAGGGGGCATGACACTGAAGCTTTCTTT	CASGPVRGHDTEAFF
TRBV6-1	-	-	TRBJ2-1	TGTGCCAGCAGTGAAGATGGCGGGGCAGCTATCTACAATGAGCAGTTCTTC	CASSEDGGAAIYNEQFF
TRBV3-1/TRBV3-2	-	-	TRBJ2-3	TGTGCCAGCAGCCAACCGGGACAAAAGACAGATACGCAGTATTTT	CASSQPGQKTDTQYF
TRBV15	-	few	TRBJ2-5	TGTGCCACCAGCAGAGATGCGGAGACCCAGTACTTC	CATSRDAETQYF
TRBV2	TRBD2	few	TRBJ2-2	TGTGCCAGCAGGAGAGCGGGAGGAGGGTCCGGGGAGCTGTTTTTT	CASRRAGGGSGELFF
TRBV7-6	-	once	TRBJ2-1	TGTGCCAGCAGCTACGGGACGGTCTACAATGAGCAGTTCTTC	CASSYGTVYNEQFF
TRBV11-3	-	-	TRBJ1-5	TGTGCCAGCAGCTTAGGCAACAGGTTAAGGGGCAATCAGCCCCAGCATTTT	CASSLGNRLRGNQPQHF
TRBV5-1	-	-	TRBJ1-3	TGCGCCAGCAGCTTGATAGGGTCTGGAAACACCATATATTTT	CASSLIGSGNTIYF
TRBV18	TRBD1	few	TRBJ2-2	TGTGCCAGCTCACCCACAGGGGGCACCACCGGGGAGCTGTTTTTT	CASSPTGGTTGELFF
TRBV2	TRBD2	-	TRBJ2-3	TGTGCCAGCCGGCGGGGGGATGGCACAGATACGCAGTATTTT	CASRRGDGTDTQYF
TRBV5-1	-	few	TRBJ2-6	TGCGCCAGCAGCTCAACAACCGTTTCTGGGGCCAACGTCCTGACTTTC	CASSSTTVSGANVLTF
TRBV3-1/TRBV3-2	TRBD2	-	TRBJ2-1	TGTGCCAGCAGCCAAGAAAGACTAGCGAAGTCGAATGAGCAGTTCTTC	CASSQERLAKSNEQFF
TRBV12-3/TRBV12-4	-	few	TRBJ2-3	TGTGCCAGCAGCCGGGTCACAGATACGCAGTATTTT	CASSRVTDTQYF
TRBV5-6	-	-	TRBJ1-3	TGTGCCAGCAGTACCGACTGGGAAGGTTTTGGAAACACCATATATTTT	CASSTDWEGFGNTIYF